The clone carrying this TCR beta chain is a singleton in its sample. The sample comes from a study of OX40 agonist ivuxolimab in advanced cancers. V trimming: 3 bases; J trimming: 3 bases; junction bases outside the gene matches: 4. CDR1 and CDR2 (germline): LGHNA, YNFKEQ. This CDR3 contains 15 residues. Method: immunoSEQ multiplex PCR; TCRdb's copy keeps in-frame clones and lacks some. The sample shows about 51,000 clones, roughly 90% of them seen only once. This specimen was CD4+ or CD8+ T cells sorted from blood, taken in a trial of the OX40 agonist ivuxolimab. The V call is TRBV4-2, the J call TRBJ2-2, with 7 positions matching TRBD1. The receptor's source is an adult with an advanced solid tumor such as melanoma, head and neck, liver or kidney cancer. The CDR3 coding sequence is TGTGCCAGCAGCCATGACAGGGTGGACACCGGGGAGCTGTTTTTT. Residues: CASSHDRVDTGELFF.